These T cell receptor beta chains were read from a single sample in a study of blood T cell repertoires in COVID-19. Measured with immunoSEQ multiplex PCR; TCRdb has only the in-frame clones, and not every one. The sample carries roughly 100,000 clones, about 88% recorded once. The sequencing input was peripheral blood. The source of these receptors is a woman older than 75 with active COVID-19. Both conserved end residues are trimmed from each CDR3. Fields, in order: V gene, clone size, CDR3 protein. The size field is filled for only some rows; it gives once, few, many or a size class.

v_gene: TRBV7-3
abundance: once
CDR3aa: ASSSPPGLDEQF

v_gene: TRBV24-1
abundance: .
CDR3aa: ATSDPGQGAEEQY

v_gene: TRBV4-2
abundance: few
CDR3aa: ASTTEYLAGGNEQF

v_gene: TRBV28
abundance: .
CDR3aa: ASSSLLAGKDEQY

v_gene: TRBV19
abundance: .
CDR3aa: ASRPRQGAANEQF

v_gene: TRBV9
abundance: once
CDR3aa: ASSVGTGGHNQPQH

v_gene: TRBV5-4
abundance: once
CDR3aa: ASSLGPGAYTGELF

v_gene: TRBV14
abundance: .
CDR3aa: ASSLPIGLGNNEQF

v_gene: TRBV6-5
abundance: .
CDR3aa: PSADTEAF

v_gene: TRBV11-3
abundance: .
CDR3aa: ASSFRGRARADTQY